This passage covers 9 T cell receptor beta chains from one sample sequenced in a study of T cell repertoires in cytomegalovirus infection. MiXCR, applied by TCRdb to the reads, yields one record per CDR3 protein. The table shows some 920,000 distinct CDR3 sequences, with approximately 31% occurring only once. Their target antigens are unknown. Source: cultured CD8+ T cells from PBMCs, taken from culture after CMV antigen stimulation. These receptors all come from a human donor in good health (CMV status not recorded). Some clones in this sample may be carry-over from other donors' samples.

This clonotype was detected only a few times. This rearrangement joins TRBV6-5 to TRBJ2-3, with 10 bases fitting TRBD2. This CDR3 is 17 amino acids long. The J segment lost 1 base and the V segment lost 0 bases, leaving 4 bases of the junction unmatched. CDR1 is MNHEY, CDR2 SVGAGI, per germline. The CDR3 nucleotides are TGTGCCAGCAGTTACTCAGCGGGGGGGCTGGGCACAGATACGCAGTATTTT. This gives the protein CASSYSAGGLGTDTQYF.

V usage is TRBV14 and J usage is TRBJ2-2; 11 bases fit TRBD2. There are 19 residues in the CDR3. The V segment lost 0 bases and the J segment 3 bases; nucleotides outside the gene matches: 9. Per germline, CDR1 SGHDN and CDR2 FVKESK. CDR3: CASSQDGGLAGGDTGELFF. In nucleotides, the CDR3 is TGTGCCAGCAGCCAAGACGGAGGGCTAGCGGGGGGAGACACCGGGGAGCTGTTTTTT.

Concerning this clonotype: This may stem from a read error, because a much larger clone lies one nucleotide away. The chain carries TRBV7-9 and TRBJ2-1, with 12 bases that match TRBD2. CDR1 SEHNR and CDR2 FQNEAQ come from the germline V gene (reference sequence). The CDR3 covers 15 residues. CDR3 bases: TGTGCCAACAGCCGGACTAGCGGGGCCTACAATGAGCAGTTCTTC. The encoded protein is CANSRTSGAYNEQFF.

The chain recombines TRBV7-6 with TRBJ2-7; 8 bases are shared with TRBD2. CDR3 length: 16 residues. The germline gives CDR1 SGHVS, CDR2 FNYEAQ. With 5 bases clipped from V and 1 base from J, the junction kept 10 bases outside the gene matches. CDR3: CASSPRGAHFSYEQYF. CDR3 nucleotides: TGTGCCAGCAGCCCGCGGGGGGCCCATTTTTCCTACGAGCAGTACTTC.

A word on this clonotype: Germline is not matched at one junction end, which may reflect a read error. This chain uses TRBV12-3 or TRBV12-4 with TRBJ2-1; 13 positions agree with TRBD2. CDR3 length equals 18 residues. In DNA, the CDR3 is TGTGCCAGCAGTTTTGTACTAGCGGGGGGGCAACTCTACAATAAGCAGTTCTTC. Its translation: CASSFVLAGGQLYNKQFF.

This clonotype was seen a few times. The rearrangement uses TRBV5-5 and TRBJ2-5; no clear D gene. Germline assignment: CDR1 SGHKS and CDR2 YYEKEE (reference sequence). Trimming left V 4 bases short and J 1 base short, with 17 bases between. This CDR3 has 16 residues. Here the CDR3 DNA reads TGTGCCAGCAGCGTGGTACCGATCATAATCCAAGAGACCCAGTACTTC. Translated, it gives CASSVVPIIIQETQYF. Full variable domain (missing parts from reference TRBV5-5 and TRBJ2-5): DAGVTQSPTHLIKTRGQQVTLRCSPISGHKSVSWYQQVLGQGPQFIFQYYEKEERGRGNFPDRFSARQFPNYSSELNVNALLLGDSALYLCASSVVPIIIQETQYFGPGTRLLVL.

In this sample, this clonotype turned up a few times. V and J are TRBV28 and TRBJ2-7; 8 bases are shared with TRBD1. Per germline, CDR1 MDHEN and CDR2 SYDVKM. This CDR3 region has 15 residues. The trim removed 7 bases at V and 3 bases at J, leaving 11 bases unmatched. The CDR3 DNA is TGTGCCAGCAACGAATCCGGGACAGGTGGCTACGAGCAGTACGTC. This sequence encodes CASNESGTGGYEQYV.

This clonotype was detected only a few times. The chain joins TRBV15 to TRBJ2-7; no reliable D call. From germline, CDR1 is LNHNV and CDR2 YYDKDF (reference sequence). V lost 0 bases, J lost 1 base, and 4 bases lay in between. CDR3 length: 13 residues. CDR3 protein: CATSRDRSYEQYV. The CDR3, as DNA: TGTGCCACCAGCAGAGACAGATCCTACGAGCAGTACGTC.

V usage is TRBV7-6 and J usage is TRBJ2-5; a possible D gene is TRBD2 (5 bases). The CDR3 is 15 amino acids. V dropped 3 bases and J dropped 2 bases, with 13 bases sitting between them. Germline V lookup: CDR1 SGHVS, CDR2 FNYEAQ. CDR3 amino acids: CASSLGSTGQETQYF. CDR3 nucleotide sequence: TGTGCCAGCAGCTTGGGCTCAACGGGGCAAGAGACCCAGTACTTC.